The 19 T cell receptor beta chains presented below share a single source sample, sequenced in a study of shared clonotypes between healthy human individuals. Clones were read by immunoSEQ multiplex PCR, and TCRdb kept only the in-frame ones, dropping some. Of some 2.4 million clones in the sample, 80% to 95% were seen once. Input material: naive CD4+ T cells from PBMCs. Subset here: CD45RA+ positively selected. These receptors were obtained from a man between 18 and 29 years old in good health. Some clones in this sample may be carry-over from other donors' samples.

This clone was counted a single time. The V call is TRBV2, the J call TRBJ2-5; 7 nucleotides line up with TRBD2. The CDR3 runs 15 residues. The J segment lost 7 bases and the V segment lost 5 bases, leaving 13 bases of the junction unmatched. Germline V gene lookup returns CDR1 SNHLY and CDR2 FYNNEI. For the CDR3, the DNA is TGTGCCAGCAGTTTCAGACTAGCCGGAGTGGGGACCCAGTACTTC. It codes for CASSFRLAGVGTQYF.

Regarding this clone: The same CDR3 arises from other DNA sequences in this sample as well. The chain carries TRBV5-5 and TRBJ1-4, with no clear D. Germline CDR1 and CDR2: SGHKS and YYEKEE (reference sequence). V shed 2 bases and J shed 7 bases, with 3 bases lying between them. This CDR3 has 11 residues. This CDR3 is CASSFGEKLFF. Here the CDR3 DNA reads TGTGCCAGCAGCTTTGGTGAAAAACTGTTTTTT.

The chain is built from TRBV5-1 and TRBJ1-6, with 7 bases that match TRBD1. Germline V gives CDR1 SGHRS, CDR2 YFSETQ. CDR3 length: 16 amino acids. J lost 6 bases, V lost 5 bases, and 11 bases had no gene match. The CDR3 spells CASRPAFRGSNSPLHF. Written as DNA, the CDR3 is TGCGCCAGCAGGCCGGCCTTCAGGGGGTCTAATTCACCCCTCCACTTT.

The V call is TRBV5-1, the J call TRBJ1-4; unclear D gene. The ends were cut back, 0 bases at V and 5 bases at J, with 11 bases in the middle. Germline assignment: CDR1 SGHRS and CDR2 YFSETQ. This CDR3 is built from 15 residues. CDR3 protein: CASSLGVGRNEKLFF. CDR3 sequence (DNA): TGCGCCAGCAGCTTGGGGGTAGGGCGGAATGAAAAACTGTTTTTT.

This chain's CDR3 is CASSPIIGGTQNTEAFF. CDR3 DNA: TGTGCCAGTAGTCCCATCATCGGGGGGACACAGAACACTGAAGCTTTCTTT. The chain links TRBV19 to TRBJ1-1; possibly TRBD1 for D (6 bases). Trimming shortened V by 5 bases and J by 1 base, and 20 bases separated the two germline ends. The CDR3 runs 17 residues. The germline CDR1 and CDR2 sequences are LNHDA and SQIVND (reference sequence).

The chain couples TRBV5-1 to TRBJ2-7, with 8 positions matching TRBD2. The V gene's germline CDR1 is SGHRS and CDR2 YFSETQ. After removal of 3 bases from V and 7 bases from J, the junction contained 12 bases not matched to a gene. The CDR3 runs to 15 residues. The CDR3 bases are TGCGCCAGCAGCTCCCCCGGGACTAGTGTGCGTGAGCAGTACTTC. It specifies CASSSPGTSVREQYF. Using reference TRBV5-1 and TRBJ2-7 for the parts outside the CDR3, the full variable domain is KAGVTQTPRYLIKTRGQQVTLSCSPISGHRSVSWYQQTPGQGLQFLFEYFSETQRNKGNFPGRFSGRQFSNSRSEMNVSTLELGDSALYLCASSSPGTSVREQYFGPGTRLTVT.

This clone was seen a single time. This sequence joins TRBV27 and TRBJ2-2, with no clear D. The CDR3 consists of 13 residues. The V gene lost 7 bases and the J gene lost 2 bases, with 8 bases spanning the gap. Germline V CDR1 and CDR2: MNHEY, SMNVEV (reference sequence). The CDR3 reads CASTRANTGELFF. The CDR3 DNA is TGTGCCAGCACCCGGGCCAACACCGGGGAGCTGTTTTTT.

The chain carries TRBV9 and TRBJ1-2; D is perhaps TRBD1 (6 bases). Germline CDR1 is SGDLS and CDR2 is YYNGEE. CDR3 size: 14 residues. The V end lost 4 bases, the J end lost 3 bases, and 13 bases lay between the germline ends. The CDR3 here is CASSLGAWDYGYTF. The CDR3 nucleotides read TGTGCCAGCAGCCTGGGGGCCTGGGACTATGGCTACACCTTC.

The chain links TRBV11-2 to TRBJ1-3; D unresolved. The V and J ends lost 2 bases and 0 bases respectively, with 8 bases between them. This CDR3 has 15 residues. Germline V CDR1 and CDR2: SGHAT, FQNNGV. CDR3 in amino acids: CASSLSRASGNTIYF. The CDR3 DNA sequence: TGTGCCAGCAGCTTAAGCCGAGCCTCTGGAAACACCATATATTTT.

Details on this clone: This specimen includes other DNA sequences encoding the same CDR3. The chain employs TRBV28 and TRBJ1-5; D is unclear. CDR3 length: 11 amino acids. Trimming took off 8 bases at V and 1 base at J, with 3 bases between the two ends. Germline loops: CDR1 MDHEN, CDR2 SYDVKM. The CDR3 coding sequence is TGTGCCAGCCGGAGCAATCAGCCCCAGCATTTT. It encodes CASRSNQPQHF.

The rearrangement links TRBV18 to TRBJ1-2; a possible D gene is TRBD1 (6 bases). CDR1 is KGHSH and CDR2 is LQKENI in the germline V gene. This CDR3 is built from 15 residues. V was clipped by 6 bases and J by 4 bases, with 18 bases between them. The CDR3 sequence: CASSDQGTISYGYTF. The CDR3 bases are TGTGCCAGCTCCGACCAGGGGACAATAAGCTATGGCTACACCTTC.

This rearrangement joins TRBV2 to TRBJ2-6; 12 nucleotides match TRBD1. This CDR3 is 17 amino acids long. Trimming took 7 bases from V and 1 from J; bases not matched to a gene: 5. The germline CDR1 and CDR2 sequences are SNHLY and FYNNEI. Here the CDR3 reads CASIPGQGASGANVLTF. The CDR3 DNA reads TGTGCCAGCATTCCGGGACAGGGGGCGTCTGGGGCCAACGTCCTGACTTTC.

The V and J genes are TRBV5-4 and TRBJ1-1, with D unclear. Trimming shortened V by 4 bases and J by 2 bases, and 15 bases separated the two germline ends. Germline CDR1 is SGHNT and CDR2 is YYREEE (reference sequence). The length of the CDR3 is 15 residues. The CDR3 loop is CASSNPTRANTEAFF. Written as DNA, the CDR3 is TGTGCCAGCAGCAACCCCACAAGGGCAAACACTGAAGCTTTCTTT.

The chain's CDR3 is CASSQGSPGEPQHF. The CDR3 DNA reads as TGCGCCAGCAGCCAAGGATCCCCCGGAGAGCCCCAGCATTTT. V gene TRBV5-1 combines with J gene TRBJ1-5; D uncertain. CDR3 length: 14 amino acids. V lost 4 bases, J lost 8 bases, and 16 bases lay in between. The germline gives CDR1 SGHRS, CDR2 YFSETQ.

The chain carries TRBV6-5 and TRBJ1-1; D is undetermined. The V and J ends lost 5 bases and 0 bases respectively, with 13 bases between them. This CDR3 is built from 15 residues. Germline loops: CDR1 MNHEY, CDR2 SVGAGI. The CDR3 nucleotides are TGTGCCAGCAGTCGCAAGGGAGGCATGAACACTGAAGCTTTCTTT. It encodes CASSRKGGMNTEAFF.

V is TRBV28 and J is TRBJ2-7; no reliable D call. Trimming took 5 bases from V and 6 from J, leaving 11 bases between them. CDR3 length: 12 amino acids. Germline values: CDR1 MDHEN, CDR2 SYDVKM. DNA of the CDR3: TGTGCCAGCAGTCGATGGACGGCCGAGCAGTACTTC. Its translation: CASSRWTAEQYF. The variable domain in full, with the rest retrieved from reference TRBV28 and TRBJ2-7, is DVKVTQSSRYLVKRTGEKVFLECVQDMDHENMFWYRQDPGLGLRLIYFSYDVKMKEKGDIPEGYSVSREKKERFSLILESASTNQTSMYLCASSRWTAEQYFGPGTRLTVT.

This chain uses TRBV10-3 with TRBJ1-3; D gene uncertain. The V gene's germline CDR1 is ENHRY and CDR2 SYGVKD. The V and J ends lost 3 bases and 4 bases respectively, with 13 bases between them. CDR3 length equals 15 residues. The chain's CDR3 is CAISEGWENGNTIYF. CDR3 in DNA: TGTGCCATCAGTGAAGGTTGGGAGAACGGAAACACCATATATTTT.

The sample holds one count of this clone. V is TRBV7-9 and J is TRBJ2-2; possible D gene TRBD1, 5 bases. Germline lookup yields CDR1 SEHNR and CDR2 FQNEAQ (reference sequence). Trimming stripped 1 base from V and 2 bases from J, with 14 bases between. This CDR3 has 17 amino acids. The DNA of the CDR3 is TGTGCCAGCAGCTTAGGCGGTGGGGCAGACAACACCGGGGAGCTGTTTTTT. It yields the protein CASSLGGGADNTGELFF. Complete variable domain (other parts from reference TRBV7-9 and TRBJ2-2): DTGVSQNPRHKITKRGQNVTFRCDPISEHNRLYWYRQTLGQGPEFLTYFQNEAQLEKSRLLSDRFSAERPKGSFSTLEIQRTEQGDSAMYLCASSLGGGADNTGELFFGEGSRLTVL.

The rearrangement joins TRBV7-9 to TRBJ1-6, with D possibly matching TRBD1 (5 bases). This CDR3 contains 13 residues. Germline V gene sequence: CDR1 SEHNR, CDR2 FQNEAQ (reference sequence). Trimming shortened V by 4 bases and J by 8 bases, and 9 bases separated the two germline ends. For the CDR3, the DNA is TGTGCCAGCAGCTCGACAGCTTATTCACCCCTCCACTTT. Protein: CASSSTAYSPLHF.